This section outlines one T cell receptor (beta chain) sequence together with its context. This entry comes from a study of blood T cell repertoires in COVID-19. Original handling: The authors estimated nucleated cell counts from reference gene primer amplification. Sequencing used immunoSEQ multiplex PCR; TCRdb keeps in-frame clones, though not all of them. That table supplies the V and J calls and clone size; D and trimming were determined from the DNA. The sample carries 130,000 or so clones, over 75% recorded once. The material sequenced was peripheral blood. The sequence came from a human donor in a cohort sampled during active COVID-19.

CDR3 nucleotide sequence: TGTGCCAGCAGCGACCGGACTAGCCGGCGATCCGAGCAGTACTTC. The encoded protein is CASSDRTSRRSEQYF. The chain employs TRBV6-5 and TRBJ2-7, with 8 nucleotides matching TRBD2. CDR1 and CDR2 (germline): MNHEY, SVGAGI. Losses at the gene ends were 6 bases for V and 6 bases for J; bases not matched to a gene: 13. The CDR3 contains 15 residues.